This section outlines one TCR beta chain sequence together with its context. The antigen is undetermined. At one end, the junction sequence differs from germline, possibly due to a read error. This CDR3 comprises 13 residues. The germline V gene encodes CDR1 SEHNR and CDR2 FQNEAQ (reference sequence). The sample comes from a study of shared clonotypes between healthy human individuals. In the study overall: There were three CD4 naive, three CD4 memory, two CD8 naive and one CD8 memory plates per donor. Whole-study findings and limits: Rarefaction indicated that sorted-subset sequencing remained incomplete although depth was large. Few donors limited the genetic and exposure-history diversity represented.

This table comes from immunoSEQ multiplex PCR, and its TCRdb copy is limited to in-frame clones, with some not included. The repertoire has 740,000 or so clones, around three quarters of them found once; the top ten carry 1.5% to 2%. J is TRBJ2-1 and V is TRBV7-9; TRBD1 agrees at 7 bases. Sequencing was carried out using memory CD4+ T cells sorted from blood. Stated subset: CD45RA-negative fraction. This TCR came from a woman aged 25 to 39 in good health. DNA for the CDR3: TGTGCCAGCAGCATTACCGGGACAGTCCTAGGGATCTTC. The encoded protein is CASSITGTVLGIF.